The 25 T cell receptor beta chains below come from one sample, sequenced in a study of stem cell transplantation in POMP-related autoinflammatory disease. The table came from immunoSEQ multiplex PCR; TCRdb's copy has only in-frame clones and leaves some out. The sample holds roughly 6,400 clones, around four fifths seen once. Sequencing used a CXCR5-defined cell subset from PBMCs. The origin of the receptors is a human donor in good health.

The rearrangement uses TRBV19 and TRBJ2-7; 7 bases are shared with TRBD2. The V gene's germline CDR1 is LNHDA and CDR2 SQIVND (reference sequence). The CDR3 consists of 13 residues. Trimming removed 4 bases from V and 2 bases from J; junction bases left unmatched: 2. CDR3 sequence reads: CASSREGTYEQYF. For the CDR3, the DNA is TGTGCCAGTAGTAGGGAGGGGACCTACGAGCAGTACTTC.

CDR3 loop: CASLLDRVHGYTF. The CDR3 nucleotides are TGTGCCAGCCTCCTGGACAGGGTACATGGCTACACCTTC. The chain joins TRBV28 to TRBJ1-2; 8 bases match TRBD1. Germline V gene sequence: CDR1 MDHEN, CDR2 SYDVKM. The CDR3 loop spans 13 amino acids. V shed 8 bases and J 6 bases; nucleotides not matched to a gene: 8.

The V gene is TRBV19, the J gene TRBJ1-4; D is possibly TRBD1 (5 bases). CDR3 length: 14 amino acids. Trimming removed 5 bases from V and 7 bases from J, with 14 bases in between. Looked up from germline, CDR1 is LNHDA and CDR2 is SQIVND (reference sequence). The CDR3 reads CASSSGSRSEKLFF. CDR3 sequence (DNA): TGTGCCAGTAGTTCAGGGTCCAGAAGTGAAAAACTGTTTTTT.

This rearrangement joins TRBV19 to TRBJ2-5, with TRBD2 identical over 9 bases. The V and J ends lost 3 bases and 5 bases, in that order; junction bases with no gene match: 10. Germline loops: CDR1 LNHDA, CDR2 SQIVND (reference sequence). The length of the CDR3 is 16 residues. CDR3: CASSIRRGGGSETQYF. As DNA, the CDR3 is TGTGCCAGTAGTATCAGGCGCGGGGGGGGTTCTGAGACCCAGTACTTC.

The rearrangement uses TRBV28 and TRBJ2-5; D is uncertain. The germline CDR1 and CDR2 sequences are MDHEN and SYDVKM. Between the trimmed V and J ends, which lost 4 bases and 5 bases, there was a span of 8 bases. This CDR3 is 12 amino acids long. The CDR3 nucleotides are TGTGCCAGCAGTTCGGGTTGGGAGACCCAGTACTTC. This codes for CASSSGWETQYF.

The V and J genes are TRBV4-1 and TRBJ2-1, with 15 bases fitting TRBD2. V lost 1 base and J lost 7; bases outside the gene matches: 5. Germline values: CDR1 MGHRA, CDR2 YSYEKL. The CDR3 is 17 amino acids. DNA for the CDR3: TGCGCCAGCAGCCAAGCCGGGACTAGCGGGGGGATAAATGAGCAGTTCTTC. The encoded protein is CASSQAGTSGGINEQFF.

The CDR3 reads CATRGGGSSYEQYF. CDR3 sequence (DNA): TGTGCCACCAGAGGTGGGGGTAGCTCCTACGAGCAGTACTTC. The V call is TRBV6-6, the J call TRBJ2-7; D is tentatively TRBD1 or TRBD2 (5 bases each). The V and J ends lost 10 bases and 0 bases respectively, with 16 bases between them. The CDR3 spans 14 residues. Germline CDR1 and CDR2: MNHNY and SVGAGI (reference sequence).

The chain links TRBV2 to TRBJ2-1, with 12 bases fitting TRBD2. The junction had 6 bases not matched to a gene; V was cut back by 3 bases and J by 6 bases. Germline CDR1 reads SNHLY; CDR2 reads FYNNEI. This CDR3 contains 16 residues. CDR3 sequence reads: CASSEGGLAGTNEQFF. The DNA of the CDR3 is TGTGCCAGCAGTGAGGGCGGACTAGCGGGGACCAATGAGCAGTTCTTC.

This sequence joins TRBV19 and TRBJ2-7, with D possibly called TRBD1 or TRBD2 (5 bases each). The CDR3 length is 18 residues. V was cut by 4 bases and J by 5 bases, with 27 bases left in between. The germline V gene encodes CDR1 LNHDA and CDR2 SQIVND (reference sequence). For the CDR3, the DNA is TGTGCCAGTAGTAGAAAAATACCGGTCGGGACGAAGGGCCACGAGCAGTACTTC. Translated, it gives CASSRKIPVGTKGHEQYF.

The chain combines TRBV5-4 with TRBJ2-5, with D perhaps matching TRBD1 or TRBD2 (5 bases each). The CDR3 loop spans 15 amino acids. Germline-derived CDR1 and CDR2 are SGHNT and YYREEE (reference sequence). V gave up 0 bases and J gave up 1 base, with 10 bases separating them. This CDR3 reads CASSLGSGRQETQYF. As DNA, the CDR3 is TGTGCCAGCAGCTTGGGATCGGGGCGCCAAGAGACCCAGTACTTC.

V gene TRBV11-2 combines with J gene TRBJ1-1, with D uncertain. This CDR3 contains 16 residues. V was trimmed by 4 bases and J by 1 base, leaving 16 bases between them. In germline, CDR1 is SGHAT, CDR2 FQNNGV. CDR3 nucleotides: TGTGCCAGCAGCTCGTGGGTGATGGCAGCGAACACTGAAGCTTTCTTT. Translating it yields CASSSWVMAANTEAFF.

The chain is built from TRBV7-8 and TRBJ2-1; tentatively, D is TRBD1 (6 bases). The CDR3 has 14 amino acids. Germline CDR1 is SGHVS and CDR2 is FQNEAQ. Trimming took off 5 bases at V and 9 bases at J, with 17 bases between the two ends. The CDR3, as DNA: TGTGCCAGCAGCCCACAGGGAGAATTCAGTGAGCAGTTCTTC. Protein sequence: CASSPQGEFSEQFF.

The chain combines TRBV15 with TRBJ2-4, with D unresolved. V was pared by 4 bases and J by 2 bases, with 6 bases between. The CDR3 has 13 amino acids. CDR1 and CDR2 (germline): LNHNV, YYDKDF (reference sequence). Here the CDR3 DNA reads TGTGCCACCAGCACAGGTACCAAAAACATTCAGTACTTC. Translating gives CATSTGTKNIQYF.

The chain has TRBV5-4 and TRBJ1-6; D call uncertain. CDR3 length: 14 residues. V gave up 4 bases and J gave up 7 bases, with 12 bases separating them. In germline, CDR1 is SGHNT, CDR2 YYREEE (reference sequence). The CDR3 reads CASSPRTANSPLHF. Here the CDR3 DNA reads TGTGCCAGCAGCCCTCGGACGGCAAATTCACCCCTCCACTTT.

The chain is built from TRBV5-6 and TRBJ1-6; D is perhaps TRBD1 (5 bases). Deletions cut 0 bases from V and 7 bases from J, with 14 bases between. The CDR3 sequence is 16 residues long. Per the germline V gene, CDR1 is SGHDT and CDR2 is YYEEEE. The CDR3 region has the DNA TGTGCCAGCAGCTTGGGAGGAAGGGGTTGGAATTCACCCCTCCACTTT. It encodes CASSLGGRGWNSPLHF.

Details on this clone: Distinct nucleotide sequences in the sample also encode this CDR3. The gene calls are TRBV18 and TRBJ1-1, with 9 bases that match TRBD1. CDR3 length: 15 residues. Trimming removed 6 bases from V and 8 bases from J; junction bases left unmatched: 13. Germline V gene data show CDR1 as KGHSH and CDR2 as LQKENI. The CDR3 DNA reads TGTGCCAGCTCTGAACCGGGACAGGGAAGAACCGAAGCTTTCTTT. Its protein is CASSEPGQGRTEAFF.

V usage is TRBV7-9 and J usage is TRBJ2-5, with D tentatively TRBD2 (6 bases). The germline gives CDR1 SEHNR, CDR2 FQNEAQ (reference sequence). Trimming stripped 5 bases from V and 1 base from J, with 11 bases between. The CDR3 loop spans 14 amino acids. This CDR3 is CASSPPGAQETQYF. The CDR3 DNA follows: TGTGCCAGCAGCCCCCCGGGAGCCCAAGAGACCCAGTACTTC.

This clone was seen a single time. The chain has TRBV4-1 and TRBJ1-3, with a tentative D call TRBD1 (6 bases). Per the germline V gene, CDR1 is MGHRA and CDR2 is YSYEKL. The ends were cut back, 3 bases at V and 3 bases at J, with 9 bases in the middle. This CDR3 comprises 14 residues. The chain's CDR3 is CASSQWTVGNTIYF. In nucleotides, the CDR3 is TGCGCCAGCAGCCAGTGGACAGTTGGAAACACCATATATTTT.

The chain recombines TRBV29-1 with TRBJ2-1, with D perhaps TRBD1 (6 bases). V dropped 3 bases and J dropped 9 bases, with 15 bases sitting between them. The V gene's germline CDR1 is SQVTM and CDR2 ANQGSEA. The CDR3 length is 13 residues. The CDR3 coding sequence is TGCAGCGTTGACGGGCTTTCCAGGGGTGAGCAGTTCTTC. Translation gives CSVDGLSRGEQFF.

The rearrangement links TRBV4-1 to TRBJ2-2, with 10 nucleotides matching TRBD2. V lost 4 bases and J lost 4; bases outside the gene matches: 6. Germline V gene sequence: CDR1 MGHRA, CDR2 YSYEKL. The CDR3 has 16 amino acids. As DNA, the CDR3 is TGCGCCAGCAGCCCAGCGGGAGGGGGGGCCACCGGGGAGCTGTTTTTT. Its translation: CASSPAGGGATGELFF.

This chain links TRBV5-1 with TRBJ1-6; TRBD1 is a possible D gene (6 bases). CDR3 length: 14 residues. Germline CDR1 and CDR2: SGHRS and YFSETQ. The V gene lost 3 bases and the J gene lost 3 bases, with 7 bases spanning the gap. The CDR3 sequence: CASSSDSYNSPLHF. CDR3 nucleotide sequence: TGCGCCAGCAGCTCGGACAGCTATAATTCACCCCTCCACTTT.

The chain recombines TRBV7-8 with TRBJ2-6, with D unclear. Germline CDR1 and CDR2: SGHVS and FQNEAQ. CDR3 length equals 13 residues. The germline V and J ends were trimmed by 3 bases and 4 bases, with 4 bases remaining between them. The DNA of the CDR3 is TGTGCCAGCAGCTTCGCGGGGGCCAACGTCCTGACTTTC. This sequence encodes CASSFAGANVLTF.

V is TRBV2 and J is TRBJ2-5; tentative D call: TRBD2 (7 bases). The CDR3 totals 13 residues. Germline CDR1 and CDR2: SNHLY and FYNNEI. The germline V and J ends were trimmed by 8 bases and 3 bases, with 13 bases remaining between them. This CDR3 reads CASLRGGKETQYF. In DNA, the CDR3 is TGTGCCAGCCTGCGCGGGGGCAAAGAGACCCAGTACTTC. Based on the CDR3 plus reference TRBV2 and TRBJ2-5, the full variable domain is EPEVTQTPSHQVTQMGQEVILRCVPISNHLYFYWYRQILGQKVEFLVSFYNNEISEKSEIFDDQFSVERPDGSNFTLKIRSTKLEDSAMYFCASLRGGKETQYFGPGTRLLVL.

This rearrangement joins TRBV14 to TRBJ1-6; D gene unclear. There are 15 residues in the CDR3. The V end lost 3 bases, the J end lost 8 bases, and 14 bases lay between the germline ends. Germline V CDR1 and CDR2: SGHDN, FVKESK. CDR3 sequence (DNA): TGTGCCAGCAGCCACACCCGTTGGAGGGATTCACCCCTCCACTTT. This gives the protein CASSHTRWRDSPLHF.

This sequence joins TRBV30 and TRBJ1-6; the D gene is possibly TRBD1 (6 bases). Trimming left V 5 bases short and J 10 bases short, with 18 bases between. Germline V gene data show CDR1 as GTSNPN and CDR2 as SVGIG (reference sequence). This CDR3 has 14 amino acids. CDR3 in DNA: TGTGCCTGGGGCCGGACAGCTCTGGCATCACCCCTCCACTTT. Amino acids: CAWGRTALASPLHF. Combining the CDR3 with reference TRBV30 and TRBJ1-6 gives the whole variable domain SQTIHQWPATLVQPVGSPLSLECTVEGTSNPNLYWYRQAAGRGLQLLFYSVGIGQISSEVPQNLSASRPQDRQFILSSKKLLLSDSGFYLCAWGRTALASPLHFGNGTRLTVT.